These 2 T cell receptor beta chains came from one sample sequenced in a study of beta chain features in type 1 diabetes. The study reverse transcribed the entire isolated RNA, so it sequenced expressed TCRB transcripts. Libraries were prepared by immunoSEQ multiplex PCR; TCRdb keeps only in-frame clonotypes and omits some of them. The table has about 140,000 clones, 6.9% seen once. Sequences were obtained from central memory CD4+ T cells from blood. Every receptor here comes from a young woman in good health.

This sequence joins TRBV2 and TRBJ1-1; 9 bases map to TRBD1. Germline-derived CDR1 and CDR2 are SNHLY and FYNNEI. The CDR3 consists of 13 residues. Germline trimming cut 10 bases from V and 0 bases from J; bases unmatched to any gene: 3. In DNA form, the CDR3 reads TGTGCCACGGGGACAGGGCTGAACACTGAAGCTTTCTTT. It codes for CATGTGLNTEAFF.

In its sample, this clone was seen a few times. V is TRBV28 and J is TRBJ2-5; 11 nucleotides align to TRBD2. The V and J ends lost 11 bases and 5 bases, in that order; junction bases with no gene match: 7. CDR1 MDHEN and CDR2 SYDVKM come from the germline V gene. This CDR3 contains 13 residues. The CDR3 nucleotides read TGTGCCGCCCGCCTAGCGGGAGGTGAGACCCAGTACTTC. This translates into CAARLAGGETQYF.